Each of the 24 T cell receptor beta chains below was sequenced from the same sample in a study of cytomegalovirus exposure and HLA in healthy donors. PCR amplification relied on 60 Vbeta primers (plus 13 Jbeta primers). The repertoire was sequenced with immunoSEQ multiplex PCR; TCRdb's copy has only in-frame clones and lacks some. The sample features roughly 53,000 clones, with around 12% in its top ten. Sequencing was done on a sample of PBMCs. The receptors were sampled from a man aged 18 to 30 in good health and CMV-seropositive.

This sequence joins TRBV25-1 and TRBJ1-1; tentative D call: TRBD1 (5 bases). The germline V gene encodes CDR1 MGHDK and CDR2 SYGVNS. Trimming pared 6 bases from V and 6 bases from J, leaving 23 bases between. This CDR3 is built from 16 residues. The CDR3 loop reads CASSTITGGSGPEAFF. The CDR3 bases are TGTGCCAGCAGCACTATTACCGGGGGGTCGGGGCCTGAAGCTTTCTTT. The full variable domain, completed using reference TRBV25-1 and TRBJ1-1, is EADIYQTPRYLVIGTGKKITLECSQTMGHDKMYWYQQDPGMELHLIHYSYGVNSTEKGDLSSESTVSRIRTEHFPLTLESARPSHTSQYLCASSTITGGSGPEAFFGQGTRLTVV.

The gene calls are TRBV2 and TRBJ2-7, with D perhaps matching TRBD1 (5 bases). The V end lost 10 bases, the J end lost 0 bases, and 16 bases lay between the germline ends. The CDR3 is made up of 14 amino acids. Germline V gene sequence: CDR1 SNHLY, CDR2 FYNNEI. The CDR3 DNA reads TGTGCCACCCACCCGACAGCGATCTCCTACGAGCAGTACTTC. This encodes CATHPTAISYEQYF.

The chain links TRBV2 to TRBJ2-1; D possibly corresponds to TRBD2 (6 bases). V was cut by 10 bases and J by 5 bases, with 15 bases left in between. The CDR3 loop spans 13 amino acids. CDR1 SNHLY and CDR2 FYNNEI come from the germline V gene. CDR3: CATIRERNNEQFF. CDR3 bases: TGTGCCACAATACGGGAGAGGAACAATGAGCAGTTCTTC.

The genes are TRBV6-1 and TRBJ2-2, with D unresolved. The CDR3 runs 12 residues. V shed 6 bases and J shed 6 bases, with 8 bases lying between them. Germline CDR1 is MNHNS and CDR2 is SASEGT. The CDR3 DNA reads TGTGCCAGCAGGGCGGTGGCCGGGGAGCTGTTTTTT. Translation gives CASRAVAGELFF.

The chain has TRBV18 and TRBJ1-1, with D hard to call. Germline-derived CDR1 and CDR2 are KGHSH and LQKENI. Trimming cost V 3 bases and J 3 bases, with 8 bases left between them. This CDR3 contains 13 residues. CDR3 protein: CASSPTRDTEAFF. CDR3 coding DNA: TGTGCCAGCTCACCCACGAGGGACACTGAAGCTTTCTTT.

V is TRBV9 and J is TRBJ1-3; the D is unclear. The CDR3 is 15 amino acids. In germline, CDR1 is SGDLS, CDR2 YYNGEE. Between the trimmed V and J ends, which lost 0 bases and 0 bases, there was a span of 7 bases. The CDR3 region has the DNA TGTGCCAGCAGCGTAGTACCCGGCTCTGGAAACACCATATATTTT. Protein product: CASSVVPGSGNTIYF.

This chain connects TRBV9 to TRBJ1-1; possible D gene TRBD1, 5 bases. In germline, CDR1 is SGDLS, CDR2 YYNGEE. V was clipped by 1 base and J by 6 bases, with 13 bases between them. The CDR3 runs 14 residues. CDR3 bases: TGTGCCAGCAGCGTAATAGGTTCGGGGGCTGAAGCTTTCTTT. It codes for CASSVIGSGAEAFF.

The rearrangement joins TRBV25-1 to TRBJ2-5, with D possibly being TRBD2 (6 bases). V shed 4 bases and J shed 5 bases, with 20 bases lying between them. The germline gives CDR1 MGHDK, CDR2 SYGVNS. CDR3 length: 16 residues. In DNA, the CDR3 is TGTGCCAGCAGTGCACCCAGCGGACTACCATCTGAGACCCAGTACTTC. The encoded protein is CASSAPSGLPSETQYF.

The CDR3 loop reads CASSEAAGGINEQFF. CDR3 sequence (DNA): TGTGCCAGCAGTGAAGCAGCGGGAGGGATTAATGAGCAGTTCTTC. The V and J genes are TRBV6-1 and TRBJ2-1, with 10 bases that match TRBD2. Germline V lookup: CDR1 MNHNS, CDR2 SASEGT. The junction had 3 bases not matched to a gene; V was cut back by 0 bases and J by 7 bases. The length of the CDR3 is 15 residues.

The V and J genes are TRBV15 and TRBJ2-1, with 9 bases fitting TRBD2. CDR3 length equals 16 residues. The germline gives CDR1 LNHNV, CDR2 YYDKDF (reference sequence). The ends lost 6 bases at V and 4 bases at J; junction bases unmatched: 10. The CDR3 spells CATRGGAGGGYNEQFF. CDR3 bases: TGTGCCACCAGAGGCGGGGCGGGAGGGGGGTACAATGAGCAGTTCTTC.

The rearrangement joins TRBV2 to TRBJ1-4, with 9 nucleotides matching TRBD1. Looked up from germline, CDR1 is SNHLY and CDR2 is FYNNEI. Trimming at V came to 6 bases and at J to 4 bases, leaving 3 bases not matched to a gene. The CDR3 spans 14 residues. The CDR3 bases are TGTGCCAGCAGACCGGGACAGGGTAATGAAAAACTGTTTTTT. Translated, it gives CASRPGQGNEKLFF.

The chain links TRBV2 to TRBJ2-4; TRBD1 matches 8 bases. CDR1 and CDR2 from the germline V gene are SNHLY and FYNNEI. The CDR3 covers 20 residues. Losses at the gene ends were 6 bases for V and 1 base for J; bases not matched to a gene: 20. CDR3 DNA: TGTGCCAGCAGCGTACCTCGGACAGGGCCCGGAGGGAGGGCCAAAAACATTCAGTACTTC. Its translation: CASSVPRTGPGGRAKNIQYF.

The V call is TRBV2, the J call TRBJ1-2; 8 bases are a match to TRBD1. With V trimmed by 7 bases and J by 5 bases, 9 bases remained unmatched. CDR1 and CDR2 (germline): SNHLY, FYNNEI. The CDR3 consists of 14 residues. CDR3 nucleotides: TGTGCCAGCAAAGGCGAGACAGGGGTTTATGGCTACACCTTC. It encodes CASKGETGVYGYTF.

The chain carries TRBV27 and TRBJ2-1, with 11 bases matching TRBD2. With V trimmed by 3 bases and J by 8 bases, 6 bases remained unmatched. Germline loops: CDR1 MNHEY, CDR2 SMNVEV (reference sequence). CDR3 size: 15 residues. The CDR3 DNA reads as TGTGCCAGCAGTTTGTCTCTAGCGGGAGGCTATGAGCAGTTCTTC. It codes for CASSLSLAGGYEQFF.

The chain links TRBV7-6 to TRBJ1-3; TRBD1 might be the D (6 bases). This CDR3 is built from 13 residues. V was shortened by 5 bases and J by 4 bases, with 9 bases between the two germline ends. The germline gives CDR1 SGHVS, CDR2 FNYEAQ. Here the CDR3 reads CASSHGTGNTIYF. CDR3 nucleotides: TGTGCCAGCAGCCACGGGACAGGAAACACCATATATTTT.

V and J are TRBV7-2 and TRBJ2-5; D is unresolved. The DNA end favors TRBJ2-7, so the J call may be wrong. The CDR3 has 12 residues. CDR1 is SGHTA and CDR2 is FQGNSA in the germline V gene. The CDR3 DNA follows: TGTGCCAGCAGCTTAGCCCCTTTCGAGCAGTACTTC. Translation: CASSLAPFEQYF.

V is TRBV7-2 and J is TRBJ2-7; 8 positions match TRBD1. The CDR3 is made up of 14 amino acids. J lost 3 bases, V lost 4 bases, and 5 bases had no gene match. Germline V gene lookup returns CDR1 SGHTA and CDR2 FQGNSA. DNA for the CDR3: TGTGCCAGCAGCTCTGGAACAGGGGGCTACGAGCAGTACTTC. Residues: CASSSGTGGYEQYF.

The chain uses TRBV19 and TRBJ1-3; maybe TRBD1 (5 bases). V gave up 3 bases and J gave up 4 bases, with 16 bases separating them. The germline V gene has CDR1 LNHDA and CDR2 SQIVND (reference sequence). The CDR3 sequence is 16 residues long. CDR3 loop: CASSMGGAGTGNTIYF. The CDR3 DNA follows: TGTGCCAGTAGTATGGGAGGTGCGGGGACCGGAAACACCATATATTTT.

Judged by frequency, this clone is medium-sized. The rearrangement links TRBV6-5 to TRBJ1-5, with 7 bases fitting TRBD1. The CDR3 length is 14 residues. V dropped 4 bases and J dropped 7; count of bases not matched to a gene: 7. CDR1 and CDR2 (germline): MNHEY, SVGAGI. CDR3 DNA sequence: TGTGCCAGCAGTTTCGGACAGGAGGGACAGCCCCAGCATTTT. Residues: CASSFGQEGQPQHF.

The chain has TRBV5-1 and TRBJ1-1; 7 bases are a match to TRBD1. There are 15 residues in the CDR3. V lost 2 bases to trimming and J lost 5 bases; unmatched junction nucleotides: 9. In germline, CDR1 is SGHRS, CDR2 YFSETQ. CDR3 nucleotides: TGCGCCAGCAGCTTCCTAGGGGGCGCTTGGACTGAAGCTTTCTTT. Translating gives CASSFLGGAWTEAFF.

The chain carries TRBV19 and TRBJ2-7, with 9 bases aligning to TRBD2. The junction had 8 bases not matched to a gene; V was cut back by 5 bases and J by 3 bases. CDR1 LNHDA and CDR2 SQIVND come from the germline V gene (reference sequence). CDR3 length: 15 amino acids. CDR3 amino acids: CASSAGRTSVYEQYF. The CDR3 DNA reads TGTGCCAGTAGTGCCGGTAGGACTAGCGTCTACGAGCAGTACTTC.

This chain links TRBV2 with TRBJ1-5; 9 nucleotides line up with TRBD1. Germline CDR1 is SNHLY and CDR2 is FYNNEI. V was clipped by 8 bases and J by 4 bases; unmatched bases: 9. The CDR3 contains 15 residues. The CDR3 DNA reads TGTGCCAGCGGAGGGATTGGGACAGGGAATCAGCCCCAGCATTTT. Protein: CASGGIGTGNQPQHF. The full variable domain, completed using reference TRBV2 and TRBJ1-5, is EPEVTQTPSHQVTQMGQEVILRCVPISNHLYFYWYRQILGQKVEFLVSFYNNEISEKSEIFDDQFSVERPDGSNFTLKIRSTKLEDSAMYFCASGGIGTGNQPQHFGDGTRLSIL.

This sequence joins TRBV27 and TRBJ2-3, with 7 bases matching TRBD2. The J segment lost 2 bases and the V segment lost 7 bases, leaving 6 bases of the junction unmatched. CDR1 and CDR2 (germline): MNHEY, SMNVEV (reference sequence). The CDR3 runs 14 residues. The CDR3 sequence: CASTRGDLTDTQYF. The CDR3 nucleotides read TGTGCCAGCACCCGGGGGGACCTCACAGATACGCAGTATTTT.

This chain joins TRBV18 and TRBJ2-7; D is possibly TRBD1 (6 bases). Germline loops: CDR1 KGHSH, CDR2 LQKENI. Trimming left V 4 bases short and J 5 bases short, with 18 bases between. CDR3 length: 15 amino acids. CDR3 bases: TGTGCCAGCTCACGCAAACAGGGAAATATCGACGAGCAGTACTTC. Translation gives CASSRKQGNIDEQYF.